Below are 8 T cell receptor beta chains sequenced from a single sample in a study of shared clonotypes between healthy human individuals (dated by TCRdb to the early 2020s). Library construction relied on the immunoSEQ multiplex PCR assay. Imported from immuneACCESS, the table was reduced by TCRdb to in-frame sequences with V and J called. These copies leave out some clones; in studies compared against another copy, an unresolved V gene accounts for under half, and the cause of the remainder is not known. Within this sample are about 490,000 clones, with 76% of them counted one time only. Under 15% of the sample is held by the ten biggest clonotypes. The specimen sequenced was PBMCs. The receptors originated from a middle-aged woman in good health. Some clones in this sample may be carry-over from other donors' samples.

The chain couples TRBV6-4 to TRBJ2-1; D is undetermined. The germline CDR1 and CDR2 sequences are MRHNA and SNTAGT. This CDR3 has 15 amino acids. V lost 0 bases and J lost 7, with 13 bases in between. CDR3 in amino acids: CASSDSVASLNEQFF. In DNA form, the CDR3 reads TGTGCCAGCAGTGACTCGGTGGCCTCTTTGAATGAGCAGTTCTTC.

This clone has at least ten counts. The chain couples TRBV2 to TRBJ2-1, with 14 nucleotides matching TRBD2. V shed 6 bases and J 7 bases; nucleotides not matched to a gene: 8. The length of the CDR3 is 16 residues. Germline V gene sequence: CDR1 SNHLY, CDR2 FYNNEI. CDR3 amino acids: CASRATGLAGVNEQFF. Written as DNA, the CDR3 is TGTGCCAGCAGAGCTACGGGACTAGCGGGGGTTAATGAGCAGTTCTTC. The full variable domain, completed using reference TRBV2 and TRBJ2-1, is EPEVTQTPSHQVTQMGQEVILRCVPISNHLYFYWYRQILGQKVEFLVSFYNNEISEKSEIFDDQFSVERPDGSNFTLKIRSTKLEDSAMYFCASRATGLAGVNEQFFGPGTRLTVL.

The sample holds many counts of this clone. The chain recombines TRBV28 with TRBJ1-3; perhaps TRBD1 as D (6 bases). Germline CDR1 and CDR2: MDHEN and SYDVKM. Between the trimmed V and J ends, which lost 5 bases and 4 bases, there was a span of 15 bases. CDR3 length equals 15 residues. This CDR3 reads CASSLLGGEGNTIYF. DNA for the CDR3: TGTGCCAGCAGTCTCCTGGGGGGCGAAGGAAACACCATATATTTT.

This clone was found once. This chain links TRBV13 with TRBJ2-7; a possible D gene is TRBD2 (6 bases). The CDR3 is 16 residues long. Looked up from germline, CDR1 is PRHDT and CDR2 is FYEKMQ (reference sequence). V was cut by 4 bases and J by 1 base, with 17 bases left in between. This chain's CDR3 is CASSSRGALRSYEQYF. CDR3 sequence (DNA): TGTGCCAGCAGCTCCCGCGGGGCCCTACGGTCCTACGAGCAGTACTTC.

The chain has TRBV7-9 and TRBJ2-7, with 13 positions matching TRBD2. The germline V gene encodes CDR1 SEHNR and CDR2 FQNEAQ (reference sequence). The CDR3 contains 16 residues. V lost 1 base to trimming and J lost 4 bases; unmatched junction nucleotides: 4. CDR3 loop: CASSLGWTSGSYEQYF. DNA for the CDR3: TGTGCCAGCAGCTTAGGCTGGACTAGCGGGAGTTACGAGCAGTACTTC.

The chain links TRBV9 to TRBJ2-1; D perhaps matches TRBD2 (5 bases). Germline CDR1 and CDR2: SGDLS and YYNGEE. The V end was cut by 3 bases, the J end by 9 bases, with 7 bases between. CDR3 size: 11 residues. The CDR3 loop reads CASSGRGEQFF. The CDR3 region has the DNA TGTGCCAGCAGCGGCCGGGGTGAGCAGTTCTTC.

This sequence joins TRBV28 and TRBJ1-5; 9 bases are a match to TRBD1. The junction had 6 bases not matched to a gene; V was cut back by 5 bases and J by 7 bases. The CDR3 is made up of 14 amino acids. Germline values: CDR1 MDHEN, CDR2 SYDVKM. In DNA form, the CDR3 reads TGTGCCAGCAGTCCGGACAGGGGAAAGCAGCCCCAGCATTTT. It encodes CASSPDRGKQPQHF. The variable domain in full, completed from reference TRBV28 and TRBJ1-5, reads DVKVTQSSRYLVKRTGEKVFLECVQDMDHENMFWYRQDPGLGLRLIYFSYDVKMKEKGDIPEGYSVSREKKERFSLILESASTNQTSMYLCASSPDRGKQPQHFGDGTRLSIL.

The CDR3 protein is CASSLKSARTSGIPEQYF. CDR3 bases: TGTGCCAGCAGCCTGAAAAGTGCCAGGACTAGCGGGATACCCGAGCAGTACTTC. The chain is built from TRBV4-2 and TRBJ2-7, with TRBD2 matching 12 bases. From germline, CDR1 is LGHNA and CDR2 YNFKEQ. The CDR3 has 18 amino acids. Losses at the gene ends were 4 bases for V and 6 bases for J; bases not matched to a gene: 16.